Presented here are 20 T cell receptor beta chains from one specimen sequenced in a study of identical twins (dated by TCRdb to 2016 to 2017). Libraries were constructed by 5' RACE. The instrument was an Illumina HiSeq 2000. The public reads were run again by TCRdb, first through fastp at Q25 and then through MiXCR, and only productive beta chains were kept. Rows with one shared CDR3 protein collapse into an entry with the most common genes and DNA. The sample profile shows 310,000 or so distinct CDR3 sequences; 9.5% of them were found once. The ten largest clones represent 7% to 8.5% of the sample. These data are also associated with another study on yellow fever vaccine responses in identical twins.

Sequencing used CD8+ T cells sorted from blood. The origin of the receptors is a woman aged 18 to 35 in good health.

The genes are TRBV2 and TRBJ2-7; D not resolved. The V end lost 8 bases, the J end lost 6 bases, and 8 bases lay between the germline ends. The CDR3 runs to 10 residues. Looked up from germline, CDR1 is SNHLY and CDR2 is FYNNEI. The CDR3 spells CASVWTEQYF. DNA for the CDR3: TGTGCCAGCGTTTGGACCGAGCAGTACTTC.

This clonotype appeared a few times. The rearrangement uses TRBV7-9 and TRBJ2-3; D possibly corresponds to TRBD1 (5 bases). The germline V and J ends were trimmed by 5 bases and 4 bases, with 16 bases remaining between them. The CDR3 is 15 amino acids. CDR1 is SEHNR and CDR2 is FQNEAQ in the germline V gene (reference sequence). This CDR3 reads CASSLRGRPPDTQYF. The CDR3 region has the DNA TGTGCCAGCAGCCTTAGGGGAAGACCGCCAGATACGCAGTATTTT.

The chain joins TRBV9 to TRBJ2-5; D is ambiguous. The V and J ends lost 0 bases and 4 bases respectively, with 13 bases between them. In germline, CDR1 is SGDLS, CDR2 YYNGEE. This CDR3 is 15 amino acids long. This chain's CDR3 is CASSVGGLVGETQYF. CDR3 DNA sequence: TGTGCCAGCAGCGTAGGTGGGCTAGTCGGAGAGACCCAGTACTTC.

This clonotype was seen at least ten times. CDR3 in DNA: TGCAGCGTTGCCCGCACTAGGGCCATGACCTACGAGCAGTACTTC. Its protein product is CSVARTRAMTYEQYF. The V and J genes are TRBV29-1 and TRBJ2-7, with TRBD2 as a possible D gene (5 bases). CDR1 is SQVTM and CDR2 is ANQGSEA in the germline V gene. This CDR3 region has 15 residues. The V and J ends lost 4 bases and 2 bases respectively, with 18 bases between them.

The chain employs TRBV25-1 and TRBJ2-1; D unclear. The CDR3 is 11 amino acids. Germline CDR1 and CDR2: MGHDK and SYGVNS. Deletions cut 4 bases from V and 8 bases from J, with 6 bases between. The CDR3: CASSAGHEQFF. The CDR3 DNA follows: TGTGCCAGCAGTGCCGGGCATGAGCAGTTCTTC.

This clonotype was detected many times. This chain links TRBV29-1 with TRBJ2-7; the match to TRBD2 covers 9 bases. The CDR3 is 14 amino acids. Germline CDR1 reads SQVTM; CDR2 reads ANQGSEA. The V and J ends lost 7 bases and 3 bases, in that order; junction bases with no gene match: 10. The CDR3 spells CSGVSSGKGYEQYF. The CDR3 bases are TGCAGCGGGGTGTCTAGCGGGAAGGGCTACGAGCAGTACTTC.

The chain joins TRBV13 to TRBJ1-2; D is uncertain. The CDR3 is made up of 12 amino acids. Germline-derived CDR1 and CDR2 are PRHDT and FYEKMQ (reference sequence). V shed 5 bases and J shed 8 bases, with 12 bases lying between them. CDR3 residues: CASSGAQGGYTF. The CDR3 nucleotides read TGTGCCAGCAGCGGAGCTCAAGGGGGCTACACCTTC.

This clonotype was detected ten times or more. This sequence joins TRBV5-1 and TRBJ2-1; no clear D. Germline V gene lookup returns CDR1 SGHRS and CDR2 YFSETQ. CDR3 length equals 13 residues. V lost 1 base and J 8 bases, leaving 10 bases between the germline ends. CDR3 bases: TGCGCCAGCAGCTTGAGAACTATCCATGAGCAGTTCTTC. It is translated as CASSLRTIHEQFF.

This clonotype was recorded many times. J is TRBJ2-7 and V is TRBV20-1; 8 bases line up with TRBD2. Germline V lookup: CDR1 DFQATT, CDR2 SNEGSKA (reference sequence). V lost 3 bases, J lost 2 bases, and 0 bases stayed unmatched. The CDR3 runs 12 residues. The CDR3 nucleotides read TGCAGTGCTAGCGGGGGGGCCTACGAGCAGTACTTC. Translating gives CSASGGAYEQYF.

In this sample, this clonotype turned up many times. This rearrangement joins TRBV27 to TRBJ2-5; D perhaps matches TRBD1 (5 bases). In germline, CDR1 is MNHEY, CDR2 SMNVEV (reference sequence). V was cut by 8 bases and J by 2 bases, with 15 bases left in between. This CDR3 has 14 residues. CDR3 sequence reads: CASSQGNSQETQYF. In nucleotides, the CDR3 is TGTGCCAGCTCCCAGGGTAACAGTCAAGAGACCCAGTACTTC.

This clonotype was counted many times. The chain joins TRBV7-9 to TRBJ2-1; the D gene is possibly TRBD1 (6 bases). The CDR3 runs 15 residues. Germline CDR1 SEHNR, CDR2 FQNEAQ (reference sequence). V was cut by 7 bases and J by 6 bases, with 19 bases left in between. CDR3: CASILSPQGGNEQFF. The DNA for the CDR3 is TGTGCCAGCATCCTGTCCCCACAGGGCGGCAATGAGCAGTTCTTC.

This clonotype occurred a few times. The genes are TRBV14 and TRBJ1-3; no definite D call. The CDR3 has 17 amino acids. The V gene's germline CDR1 is SGHDN and CDR2 FVKESK. V was shortened by 4 bases and J by 0 bases, with 16 bases between the two germline ends. The chain's CDR3 is CASSLPPARRSGNTIYF. DNA of the CDR3: TGTGCCAGCAGCCTCCCACCGGCACGACGCTCTGGAAACACCATATATTTT.

CDR3 nucleotide sequence: TGTGCCACATACTTCTTCGGGAGCAATCAGCCCCAGCATTTT. This gives the protein CATYFFGSNQPQHF. V gene TRBV28 combines with J gene TRBJ1-5; no clear D. Germline lookup yields CDR1 MDHEN and CDR2 SYDVKM. The CDR3 is made up of 14 amino acids. Trimming took off 10 bases at V and 1 base at J, with 14 bases between the two ends.

Many counts were recorded for this clonotype. This rearrangement joins TRBV30 to TRBJ2-7; the D gene is possibly TRBD2 (6 bases). CDR1 and CDR2 (germline): GTSNPN, SVGIG (reference sequence). The CDR3 runs to 14 residues. V lost 0 bases, J lost 5 bases, and 14 bases lay in between. DNA for the CDR3: TGTGCCTGGAGTGTACACTCCGGGGGAGACGAGCAGTACTTC. Translation gives CAWSVHSGGDEQYF.

This clonotype was detected ten times or more. This sequence joins TRBV5-6 and TRBJ2-3, with D possibly TRBD2 on 6 matching bases. There are 15 residues in the CDR3. The germline V and J ends were trimmed by 0 bases and 2 bases, with 10 bases remaining between them. Germline V CDR1 and CDR2: SGHDT, YYEEEE. CDR3 DNA: TGTGCCAGCAGCTTGGCGGGACTTTACACAGATACGCAGTATTTT. Its translation: CASSLAGLYTDTQYF.

The rearrangement uses TRBV4-1 and TRBJ1-1, with D unclear. This CDR3 has 14 residues. V was shortened by 5 bases and J by 6 bases, with 16 bases between the two germline ends. Germline CDR1 is MGHRA and CDR2 is YSYEKL. This CDR3 reads CASSERPLSAEAFF. As DNA, the CDR3 is TGCGCCAGCAGCGAAAGACCTCTTAGTGCTGAAGCTTTCTTT.

The V call is TRBV29-1, the J call TRBJ2-2, with D unresolved. Between the trimmed V and J ends, which lost 6 bases and 4 bases, there was a span of 9 bases. In germline, CDR1 is SQVTM, CDR2 ANQGSEA. This CDR3 region has 12 residues. CDR3: CSVLDGTGELFF. CDR3 bases: TGCAGCGTACTGGACGGCACCGGGGAGCTGTTTTTT.

This clonotype was found many times. The chain has TRBV5-1 and TRBJ2-1; the D is unclear. Per the germline V gene, CDR1 is SGHRS and CDR2 is YFSETQ. Trimming shortened V by 1 base and J by 6 bases, and 8 bases separated the two germline ends. The CDR3 spans 13 residues. This chain's CDR3 is CASSLLDPNEQFF. As DNA, the CDR3 is TGCGCCAGCAGCTTGCTAGATCCCAATGAGCAGTTCTTC.

The table lists this clonotype with a few counts. The chain carries TRBV30 and TRBJ2-7; 7 nucleotides match TRBD1. The CDR3 runs to 13 residues. V lost 1 base and J lost 3; bases outside the gene matches: 3. CDR1 GTSNPN and CDR2 SVGIG come from the germline V gene (reference sequence). In DNA, the CDR3 is TGTGCCTGGAGTGAGGGGGCGGACTACGAGCAGTACTTC. Encoded protein: CAWSEGADYEQYF.

The table lists this clonotype with many counts. V and J are TRBV5-6 and TRBJ2-3; D gene unclear. V gave up 9 bases and J gave up 1 base, with 9 bases separating them. CDR3 size: 12 residues. Germline V gives CDR1 SGHDT, CDR2 YYEEEE. The CDR3 loop is CATTDRTDTQYF. Written as DNA, the CDR3 is TGTGCCACCACAGACCGCACAGATACGCAGTATTTT. The full variable domain, rest sourced from reference TRBV5-6 and TRBJ2-3, is DAGVTQSPTHLIKTRGQQVTLRCSPKSGHDTVSWYQQALGQGPQFIFQYYEEEERQRGNFPDRFSGHQFPNYSSELNVNALLLGDSALYLCATTDRTDTQYFGPGTRLTVL.